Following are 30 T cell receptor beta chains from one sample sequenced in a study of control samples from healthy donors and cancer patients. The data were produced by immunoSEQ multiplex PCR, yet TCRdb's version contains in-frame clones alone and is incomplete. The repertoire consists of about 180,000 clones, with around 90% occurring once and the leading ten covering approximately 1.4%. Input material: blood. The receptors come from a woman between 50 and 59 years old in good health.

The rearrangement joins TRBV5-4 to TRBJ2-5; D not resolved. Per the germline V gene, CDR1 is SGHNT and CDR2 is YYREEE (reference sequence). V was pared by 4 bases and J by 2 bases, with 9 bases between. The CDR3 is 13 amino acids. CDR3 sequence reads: CASSGGAQETQYF. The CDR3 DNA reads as TGTGCCAGCAGCGGCGGTGCACAAGAGACCCAGTACTTC.

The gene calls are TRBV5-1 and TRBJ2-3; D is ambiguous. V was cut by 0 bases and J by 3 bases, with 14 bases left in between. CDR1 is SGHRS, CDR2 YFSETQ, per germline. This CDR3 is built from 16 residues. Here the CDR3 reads CASSLAVSVGTDTQYF. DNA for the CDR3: TGCGCCAGCAGCTTGGCGGTGTCTGTAGGAACAGATACGCAGTATTTT.

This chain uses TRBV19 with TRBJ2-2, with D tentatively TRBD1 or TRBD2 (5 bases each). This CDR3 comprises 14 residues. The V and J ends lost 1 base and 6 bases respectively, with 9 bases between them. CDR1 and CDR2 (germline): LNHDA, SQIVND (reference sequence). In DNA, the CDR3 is TGTGCCAGTAGTATAGTTACGGGGCCCGGGGAGCTGTTTTTT. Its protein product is CASSIVTGPGELFF.

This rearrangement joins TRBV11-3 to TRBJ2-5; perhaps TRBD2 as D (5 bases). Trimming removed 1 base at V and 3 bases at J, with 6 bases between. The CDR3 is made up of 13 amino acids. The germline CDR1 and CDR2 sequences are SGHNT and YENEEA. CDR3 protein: CASSLGGKETQYF. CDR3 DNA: TGTGCCAGCAGCTTAGGAGGGAAAGAGACCCAGTACTTC. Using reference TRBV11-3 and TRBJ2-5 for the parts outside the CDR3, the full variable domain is EAGVVQSPRYKIIEKKQPVAFWCNPISGHNTLYWYLQNLGQGPELLIRYENEEAVDDSQLPKDRFSAERLKGVDSTLKIQPAELGDSAVYLCASSLGGKETQYFGPGTRLLVL.

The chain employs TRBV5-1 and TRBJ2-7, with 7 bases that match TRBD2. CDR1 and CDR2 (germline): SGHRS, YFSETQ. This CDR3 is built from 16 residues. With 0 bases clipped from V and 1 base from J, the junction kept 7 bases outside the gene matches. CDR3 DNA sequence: TGCGCCAGCAGCTTGGTGGCCGGGGGGACTTCCTACGAGCAGTACTTC. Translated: CASSLVAGGTSYEQYF.

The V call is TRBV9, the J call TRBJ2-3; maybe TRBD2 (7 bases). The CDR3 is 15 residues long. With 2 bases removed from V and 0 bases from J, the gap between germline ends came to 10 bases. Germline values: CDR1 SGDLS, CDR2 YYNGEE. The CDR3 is CASSVRGGSTDTQYF. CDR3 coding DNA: TGTGCCAGCAGCGTTAGGGGGGGGAGCACAGATACGCAGTATTTT.

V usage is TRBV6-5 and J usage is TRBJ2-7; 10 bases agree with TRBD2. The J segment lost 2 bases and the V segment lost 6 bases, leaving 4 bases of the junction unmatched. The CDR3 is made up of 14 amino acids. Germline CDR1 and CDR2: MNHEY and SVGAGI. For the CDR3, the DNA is TGTGCCAGCAGCTGGACTAGCGGACCCTACGAGCAGTACTTC. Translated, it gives CASSWTSGPYEQYF.

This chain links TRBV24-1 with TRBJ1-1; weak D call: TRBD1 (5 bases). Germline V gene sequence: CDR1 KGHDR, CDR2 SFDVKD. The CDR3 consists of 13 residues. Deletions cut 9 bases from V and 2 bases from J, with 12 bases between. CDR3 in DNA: TGTGCCACCGAGGAAGGGGAAAACACTGAAGCTTTCTTT. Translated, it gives CATEEGENTEAFF.

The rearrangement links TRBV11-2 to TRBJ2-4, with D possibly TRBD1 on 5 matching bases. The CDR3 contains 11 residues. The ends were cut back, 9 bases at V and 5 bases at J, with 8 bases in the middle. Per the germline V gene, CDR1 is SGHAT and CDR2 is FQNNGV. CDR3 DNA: TGTGCCAGTTCAGGGCAAAACATTCAGTACTTC. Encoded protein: CASSGQNIQYF.

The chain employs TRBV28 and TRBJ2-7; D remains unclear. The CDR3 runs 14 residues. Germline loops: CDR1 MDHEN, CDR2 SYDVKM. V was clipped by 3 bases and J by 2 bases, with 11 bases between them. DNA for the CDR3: TGTGCCAGCAGTTTGCAACAGCCGACCTACGAGCAGTACTTC. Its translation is CASSLQQPTYEQYF.

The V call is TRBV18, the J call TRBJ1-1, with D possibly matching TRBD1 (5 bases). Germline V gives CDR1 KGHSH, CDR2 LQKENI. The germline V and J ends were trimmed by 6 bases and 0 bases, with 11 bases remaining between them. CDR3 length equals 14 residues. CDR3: CASSLDSVNTEAFF. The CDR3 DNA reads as TGTGCCAGCTCGCTCGACAGTGTGAACACTGAAGCTTTCTTT. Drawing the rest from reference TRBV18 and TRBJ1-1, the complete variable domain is NAGVMQNPRHLVRRRGQEARLRCSPMKGHSHVYWYRQLPEEGLKFMVYLQKENIIDESGMPKERFSAEFPKEGPSILRIQQVVRGDSAAYFCASSLDSVNTEAFFGQGTRLTVV.

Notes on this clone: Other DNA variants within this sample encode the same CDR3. Written as DNA, the CDR3 is TGTGCCAGTCGACCCAGGGGTGGCAATCAGCCCCAGCATTTT. Residues: CASRPRGGNQPQHF. The gene calls are TRBV27 and TRBJ1-5; D perhaps matches TRBD1 (6 bases). The germline V gene encodes CDR1 MNHEY and CDR2 SMNVEV (reference sequence). The CDR3 is 14 residues long. Trimming pared 9 bases from V and 2 bases from J, leaving 14 bases between.

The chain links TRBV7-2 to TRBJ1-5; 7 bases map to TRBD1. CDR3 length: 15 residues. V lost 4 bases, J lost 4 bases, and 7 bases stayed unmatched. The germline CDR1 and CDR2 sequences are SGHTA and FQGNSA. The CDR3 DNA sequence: TGTGCCAGCAGCTCCACGGGACAGCCTAATCAGCCCCAGCATTTT. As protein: CASSSTGQPNQPQHF.

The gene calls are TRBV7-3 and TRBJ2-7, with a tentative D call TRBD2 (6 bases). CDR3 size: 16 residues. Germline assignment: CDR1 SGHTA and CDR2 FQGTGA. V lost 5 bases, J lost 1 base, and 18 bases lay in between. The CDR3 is CASSLSYGRDSYEQYF. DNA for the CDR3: TGTGCCAGCAGCCTATCCTACGGGAGAGATTCCTACGAGCAGTACTTC.

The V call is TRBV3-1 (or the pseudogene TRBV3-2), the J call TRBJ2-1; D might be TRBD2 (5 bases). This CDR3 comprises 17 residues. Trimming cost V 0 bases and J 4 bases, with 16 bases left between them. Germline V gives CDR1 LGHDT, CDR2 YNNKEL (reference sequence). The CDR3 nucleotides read TGTGCCAGCAGCCAAGAGATCGCCTGGTGGAGGTACAATGAGCAGTTCTTC. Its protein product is CASSQEIAWWRYNEQFF.

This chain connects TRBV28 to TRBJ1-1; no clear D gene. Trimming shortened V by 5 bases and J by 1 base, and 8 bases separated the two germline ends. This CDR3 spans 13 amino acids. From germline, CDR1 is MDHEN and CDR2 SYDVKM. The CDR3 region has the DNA TGTGCCAGCAGTGGGATCAGGAACACTGAAGCTTTCTTT. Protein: CASSGIRNTEAFF.

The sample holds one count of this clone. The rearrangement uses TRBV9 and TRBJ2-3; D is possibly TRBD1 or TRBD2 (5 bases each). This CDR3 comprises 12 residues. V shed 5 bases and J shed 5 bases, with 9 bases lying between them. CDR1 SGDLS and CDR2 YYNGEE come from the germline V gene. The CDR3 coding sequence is TGTGCCAGCAGGGGGGTTGAAGATACGCAGTATTTT. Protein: CASRGVEDTQYF. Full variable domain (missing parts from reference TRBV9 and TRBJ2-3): DSGVTQTPKHLITATGQRVTLRCSPRSGDLSVYWYQQSLDQGLQFLIQYYNGEERAKGNILERFSAQQFPDLHSELNLSSLELGDSALYFCASRGVEDTQYFGPGTRLTVL.

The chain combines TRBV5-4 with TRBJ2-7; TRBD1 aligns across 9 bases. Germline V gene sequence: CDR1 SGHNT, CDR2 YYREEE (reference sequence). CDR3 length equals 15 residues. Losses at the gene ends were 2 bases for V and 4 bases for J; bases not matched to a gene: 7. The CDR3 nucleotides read TGTGCCAGCAGCTTTTTACAGGGGGCTATTTACGAGCAGTACTTC. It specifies CASSFLQGAIYEQYF.

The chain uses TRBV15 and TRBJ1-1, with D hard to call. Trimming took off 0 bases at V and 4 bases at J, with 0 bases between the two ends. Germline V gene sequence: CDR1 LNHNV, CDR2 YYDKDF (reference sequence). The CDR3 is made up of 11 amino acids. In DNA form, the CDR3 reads TGTGCCACCAGCAGAGACACTGAAGCTTTCTTT. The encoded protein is CATSRDTEAFF.

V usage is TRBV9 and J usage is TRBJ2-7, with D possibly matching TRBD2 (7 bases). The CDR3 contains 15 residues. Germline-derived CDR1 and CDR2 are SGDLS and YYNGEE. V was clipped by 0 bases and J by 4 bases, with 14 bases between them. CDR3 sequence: CASSVAGGGEYEQYF. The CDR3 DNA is TGTGCCAGCAGCGTAGCAGGAGGGGGGGAGTACGAGCAGTACTTC. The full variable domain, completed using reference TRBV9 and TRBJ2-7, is DSGVTQTPKHLITATGQRVTLRCSPRSGDLSVYWYQQSLDQGLQFLIQYYNGEERAKGNILERFSAQQFPDLHSELNLSSLELGDSALYFCASSVAGGGEYEQYFGPGTRLTVT.

DNA for the CDR3: TGTGCCAGCAGCCCCGGGGTGGGAAAACTGTTTTTT. It codes for CASSPGVGKLFF. The gene calls are TRBV7-2 and TRBJ1-4, with D unresolved. Trimming removed 5 bases at V and 10 bases at J, with 11 bases between. CDR1 SGHTA and CDR2 FQGNSA come from the germline V gene. CDR3 size: 12 residues.

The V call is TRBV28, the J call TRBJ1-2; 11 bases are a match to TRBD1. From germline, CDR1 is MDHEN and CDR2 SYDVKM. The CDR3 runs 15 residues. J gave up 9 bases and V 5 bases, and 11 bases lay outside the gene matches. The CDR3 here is CASSPAGQGVASYTF. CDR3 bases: TGTGCCAGCAGTCCGGCGGGACAGGGGGTTGCTAGCTACACCTTC.

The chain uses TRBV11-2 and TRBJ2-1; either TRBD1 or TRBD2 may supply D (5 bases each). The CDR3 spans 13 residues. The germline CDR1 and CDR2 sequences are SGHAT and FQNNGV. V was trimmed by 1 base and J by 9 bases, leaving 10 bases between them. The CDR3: CASSLGGLAEQFF. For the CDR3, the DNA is TGTGCCAGCAGCTTAGGGGGGTTGGCTGAGCAGTTCTTC.

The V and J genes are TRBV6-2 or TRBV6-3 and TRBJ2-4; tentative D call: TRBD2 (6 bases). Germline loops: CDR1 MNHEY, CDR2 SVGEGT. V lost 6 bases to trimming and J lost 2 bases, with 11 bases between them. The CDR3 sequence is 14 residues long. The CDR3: CASSGGISKNIQYF. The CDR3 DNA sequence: TGTGCCAGCAGCGGCGGGATATCCAAAAACATTCAGTACTTC.

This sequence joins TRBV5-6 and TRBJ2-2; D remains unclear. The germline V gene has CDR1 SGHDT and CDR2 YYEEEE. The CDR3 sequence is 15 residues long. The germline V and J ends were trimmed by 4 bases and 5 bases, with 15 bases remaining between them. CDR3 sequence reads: CASSAPGGTTGELFF. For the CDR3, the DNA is TGTGCCAGCAGCGCACCGGGCGGCACAACCGGGGAGCTGTTTTTT.

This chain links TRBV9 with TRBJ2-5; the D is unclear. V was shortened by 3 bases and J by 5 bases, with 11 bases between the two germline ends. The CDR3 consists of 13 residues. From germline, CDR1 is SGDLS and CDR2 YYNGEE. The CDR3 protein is CASSGVFGETQYF. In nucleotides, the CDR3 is TGTGCCAGCAGCGGGGTCTTCGGGGAGACCCAGTACTTC.

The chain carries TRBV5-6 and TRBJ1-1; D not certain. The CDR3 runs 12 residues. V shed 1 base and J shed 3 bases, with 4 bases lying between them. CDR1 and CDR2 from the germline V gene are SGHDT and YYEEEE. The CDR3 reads CASSLLDTEAFF. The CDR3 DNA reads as TGTGCCAGCAGCTTGTTAGACACTGAAGCTTTCTTT.

CDR3 in amino acids: CAWSRGLSWQPQHF. The CDR3 DNA reads TGTGCCTGGAGTAGGGGACTCTCTTGGCAGCCCCAGCATTTT. The rearrangement links TRBV30 to TRBJ1-5, with D maybe TRBD1 (5 bases). V was cut by 2 bases and J by 7 bases, with 15 bases left in between. Germline loops: CDR1 GTSNPN, CDR2 SVGIG (reference sequence). The length of the CDR3 is 14 residues. Full variable domain (outside the CDR3, taken from reference TRBV30 and TRBJ1-5): SQTIHQWPATLVQPVGSPLSLECTVEGTSNPNLYWYRQAAGRGLQLLFYSVGIGQISSEVPQNLSASRPQDRQFILSSKKLLLSDSGFYLCAWSRGLSWQPQHFGDGTRLSIL.

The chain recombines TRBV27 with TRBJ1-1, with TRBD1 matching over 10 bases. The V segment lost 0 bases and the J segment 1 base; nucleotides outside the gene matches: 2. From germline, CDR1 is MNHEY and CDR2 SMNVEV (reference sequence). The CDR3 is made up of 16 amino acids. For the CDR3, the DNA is TGTGCCAGCAGTTTATCCCGGGACAGGGGGAACACTGAAGCTTTCTTT. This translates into CASSLSRDRGNTEAFF.

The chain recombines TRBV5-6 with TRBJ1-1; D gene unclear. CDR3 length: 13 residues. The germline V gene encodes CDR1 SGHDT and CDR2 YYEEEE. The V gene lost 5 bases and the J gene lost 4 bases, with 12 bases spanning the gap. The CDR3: CASRGPLGTEAFF. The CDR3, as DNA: TGTGCCAGCAGAGGCCCATTAGGCACTGAAGCTTTCTTT.